The 19 T cell receptor beta chains below were found in one sample sequenced in a study of blood T cell repertoires in COVID-19. Produced via immunoSEQ multiplex PCR; TCRdb's table is partial and in-frame only. The table includes roughly 200,000 clones, around 88% detected once. Sequenced sample: PBMCs or T cells enriched from blood (not recorded which). These receptors all stem from a woman aged 25 to 39 who had recovered from COVID-19.

The chain recombines TRBV11-2 with TRBJ2-7, with 9 bases lining up with TRBD2. Germline-derived CDR1 and CDR2 are SGHAT and FQNNGV. V lost 6 bases to trimming and J lost 7 bases; unmatched junction nucleotides: 13. The CDR3 has 15 amino acids. CDR3 in DNA: TGTGCCAGCAGGCAAGCGTTTGCGGGAGGGCGGGAGCAGTACTTC. Translating it yields CASRQAFAGGREQYF.

The chain recombines TRBV9 with TRBJ2-1, with D possibly being TRBD1 (6 bases). The CDR3 sequence is 12 residues long. V was shortened by 3 bases and J by 9 bases, with 10 bases between the two germline ends. CDR1 and CDR2 (germline): SGDLS, YYNGEE. The CDR3 spells CASSEGVGEQFF. The CDR3, as DNA: TGTGCCAGCAGCGAGGGGGTAGGTGAGCAGTTCTTC.

J is TRBJ2-3 and V is TRBV6-4, with 8 positions matching TRBD1. CDR3 length equals 15 residues. V gave up 2 bases and J gave up 1 base; unmatched junction bases: 2. Germline CDR1 is MRHNA and CDR2 is SNTAGT. This CDR3 reads CASSDGQGGTDTQYF. In DNA form, the CDR3 reads TGTGCCAGCAGTGACGGACAGGGAGGCACAGATACGCAGTATTTT.

For the CDR3, the DNA is TGTGCCACGACACCTTACTCTGGAAACACCATATATTTT. Residues: CATTPYSGNTIYF. The genes are TRBV5-4 and TRBJ1-3; D remains ambiguous. Per germline, CDR1 SGHNT and CDR2 YYREEE (reference sequence). The CDR3 has 13 residues. V dropped 9 bases and J dropped 0 bases, with 10 bases sitting between them. Drawing the rest from reference TRBV5-4 and TRBJ1-3, the complete variable domain is ETGVTQSPTHLIKTRGQQVTLRCSSQSGHNTVSWYQQALGQGPQFIFQYYREEENGRGNFPPRFSGLQFPNYSSELNVNALELDDSALYLCATTPYSGNTIYFGEGSWLTVV.

The rearrangement links TRBV19 to TRBJ2-3; the match to TRBD2 covers 10 bases. The CDR3 extends over 16 amino acids. CDR1 is LNHDA and CDR2 is SQIVND in the germline V gene (reference sequence). V lost 2 bases and J lost 2; bases outside the gene matches: 4. CDR3 nucleotides: TGTGCCAGTAGTATAAAGGGGACTAGCGCCACAGATACGCAGTATTTT. Translating it yields CASSIKGTSATDTQYF.

This chain uses TRBV5-1 with TRBJ1-1, with D perhaps TRBD1 (5 bases). Germline assignment: CDR1 SGHRS and CDR2 YFSETQ. This CDR3 comprises 15 residues. The ends were cut back, 0 bases at V and 5 bases at J, with 14 bases in the middle. The CDR3 is CASSLAEAEGTEAFF. As DNA, the CDR3 is TGCGCCAGCAGCTTGGCGGAGGCGGAGGGGACTGAAGCTTTCTTT. Variable domain in full (rest from reference TRBV5-1 and TRBJ1-1): KAGVTQTPRYLIKTRGQQVTLSCSPISGHRSVSWYQQTPGQGLQFLFEYFSETQRNKGNFPGRFSGRQFSNSRSEMNVSTLELGDSALYLCASSLAEAEGTEAFFGQGTRLTVV.

The genes are TRBV10-3 and TRBJ2-4; 9 bases are shared with TRBD1. From germline, CDR1 is ENHRY and CDR2 SYGVKD. This CDR3 contains 18 residues. With V trimmed by 4 bases and J by 1 base, 11 bases remained unmatched. CDR3 DNA sequence: TGTGCCATCAGTGCCGACAGGGGGTGGGAGGGGGCCAAAAACATTCAGTACTTC. Protein sequence: CAISADRGWEGAKNIQYF.

The chain combines TRBV19 with TRBJ1-2; 8 bases are a match to TRBD1. Germline CDR1 is LNHDA and CDR2 is SQIVND (reference sequence). This CDR3 comprises 17 residues. Germline trimming cut 5 bases from V and 5 bases from J; bases unmatched to any gene: 16. The CDR3 bases are TGTGCCAGTAGTGTTACCTCACAGGGGGAATCCCTATATGGCTACACCTTC. As protein: CASSVTSQGESLYGYTF.

This chain connects TRBV2 to TRBJ2-1; D is uncertain. Germline loops: CDR1 SNHLY, CDR2 FYNNEI. The CDR3 loop spans 16 amino acids. The V gene lost 4 bases and the J gene lost 0 bases, with 13 bases spanning the gap. In DNA form, the CDR3 reads TGTGCCAGCAGTGGTATTCGGCGACTCTCCTACAATGAGCAGTTCTTC. It encodes CASSGIRRLSYNEQFF.

This clone was observed a few times. The gene calls are TRBV18 and TRBJ1-6, with D tentatively TRBD1 (5 bases). The V gene's germline CDR1 is KGHSH and CDR2 LQKENI. Trimming took 2 bases from V and 8 from J, leaving 16 bases between them. The CDR3 is 16 residues long. CDR3 region: CASSPYPQGMDSPLHF. For the CDR3, the DNA is TGTGCCAGCTCACCATATCCGCAGGGAATGGATTCACCCCTCCACTTT.

The count of this clone is one. The genes are TRBV7-7 and TRBJ2-1, with TRBD2 matching over 15 bases. J gave up 8 bases and V 4 bases, and 3 bases lay outside the gene matches. The length of the CDR3 is 15 residues. CDR1 is SSHAT, CDR2 FNYEAQ, per germline (reference sequence). This CDR3 reads CASSSGLAGGDEQFF. The CDR3, as DNA: TGTGCCAGCAGCTCGGGACTAGCGGGAGGAGATGAGCAGTTCTTC.

The chain has TRBV24-1 and TRBJ2-1; the match to TRBD1 covers 9 bases. Trimming removed 7 bases from V and 6 bases from J; junction bases left unmatched: 6. CDR3 size: 14 residues. Germline V gives CDR1 KGHDR, CDR2 SFDVKD. CDR3 nucleotides: TGTGCCACCAGAGACAGGGGGGGTAGCAATGAGCAGTTCTTC. This codes for CATRDRGGSNEQFF.

This clone was recorded a few times. The chain combines TRBV11-3 with TRBJ2-3; TRBD2 agrees at 8 bases. With 6 bases clipped from V and 4 bases from J, the junction kept 12 bases outside the gene matches. The CDR3 has 16 residues. The germline gives CDR1 SGHNT, CDR2 YENEEA. CDR3 nucleotide sequence: TGTGCCAGCAGTTCTCGTTCGGGACTAGGGGCAGATACGCAGTATTTT. This gives the protein CASSSRSGLGADTQYF.

This clone was counted only a few times. The CDR3 sequence is CASSLSFLNTEAFF. The CDR3 nucleotides read TGTGCCAGCAGCCTCAGTTTTCTGAACACTGAAGCTTTCTTT. The chain combines TRBV11-2 with TRBJ1-1; D is uncertain. V was clipped by 5 bases and J by 0 bases, with 10 bases between them. Germline-derived CDR1 and CDR2 are SGHAT and FQNNGV. This CDR3 spans 14 amino acids.

The chain is built from TRBV29-1 and TRBJ2-1; perhaps TRBD1 as D (6 bases). V lost 7 bases to trimming and J lost 0 bases, with 10 bases between them. CDR3 length equals 13 residues. CDR1 and CDR2 (germline): SQVTM, ANQGSEA. CDR3 coding DNA: TGCAGCGCAGAGGGGGACTCCTACAATGAGCAGTTCTTC. Translation: CSAEGDSYNEQFF.

J is TRBJ1-6 and V is TRBV18; no definite D call. V was shortened by 0 bases and J by 9 bases, with 3 bases between the two germline ends. Per germline, CDR1 KGHSH and CDR2 LQKENI. The CDR3 consists of 12 residues. The chain's CDR3 is CASSPPASPLHF. CDR3 in DNA: TGTGCCAGCTCACCACCGGCTTCACCCCTCCACTTT.

About this clone itself: Sequence at one end of the junction differs from germline and may be a read error. The chain uses TRBV24-1 and TRBJ1-2; TRBD1 aligns across 9 bases. Germline CDR1 KGHDR, CDR2 SFDVKD. The CDR3 contains 10 residues. For the CDR3, the DNA is TGTGCCACCAGGGACAGGGGACGGAACTTC. This gives the protein CATRDRGRNF.

The gene calls are TRBV18 and TRBJ2-7; 14 bases match TRBD2. The germline V gene has CDR1 KGHSH and CDR2 LQKENI. V lost 3 bases to trimming and J lost 4 bases; unmatched junction nucleotides: 8. The CDR3 loop spans 17 amino acids. CDR3: CASSPGLAGGRNYEQYF. CDR3 nucleotides: TGTGCCAGCTCACCCGGACTAGCGGGAGGACGGAATTACGAGCAGTACTTC.

This sequence joins TRBV27 and TRBJ1-5, with a tentative D call TRBD1 (6 bases). V lost 5 bases and J lost 6, with 41 bases in between. The CDR3 loop spans 23 amino acids. Germline V gene sequence: CDR1 MNHEY, CDR2 SMNVEV (reference sequence). CDR3 DNA sequence: TGTGCCAGCAGTCCAACCCCCCCCTCTCCGTTCGCTATAGGACAGTCCCTTACTCAGCCCCAGCATTTT. Translating it yields CASSPTPPSPFAIGQSLTQPQHF.